This T cell receptor beta chain was profiled in a study of monozygotic twins with inflammatory bowel disease. A note on this clonotype: Its cognate antigen is unknown.

TCRdb re-called the 5' RACE reads; every CDR3 protein appears as one record, without DNA. In all, the sample yields more than 110,000 distinct CDR3 sequences. The CDR3 sequence is 15 residues long. CDR1 SGHNT and CDR2 YYREEE come from the germline V gene (reference sequence). Overall study results and limits: Support was absent for any single strong signal or clonotype linked to IBD.

This rearrangement joins TRBV5-4 to TRBJ1-2; TCRdb's assignment of TRBD1 cannot be checked, as there is no DNA. The receptor comes from a human donor with ulcerative colitis or Crohn's disease, or a healthy co-twin of an affected twin (not recorded which). Sequenced input: blood. This chain's CDR3 is CASSLPGDRGYGYTF. Together with reference TRBV5-4 and TRBJ1-2, the CDR3 gives the full variable domain: ETGVTQSPTHLIKTRGQQVTLRCSSQSGHNTVSWYQQALGQGPQFIFQYYREEENGRGNFPPRFSGLQFPNYSSELNVNALELDDSALYLCASSLPGDRGYGYTFGSGTRLTVV.